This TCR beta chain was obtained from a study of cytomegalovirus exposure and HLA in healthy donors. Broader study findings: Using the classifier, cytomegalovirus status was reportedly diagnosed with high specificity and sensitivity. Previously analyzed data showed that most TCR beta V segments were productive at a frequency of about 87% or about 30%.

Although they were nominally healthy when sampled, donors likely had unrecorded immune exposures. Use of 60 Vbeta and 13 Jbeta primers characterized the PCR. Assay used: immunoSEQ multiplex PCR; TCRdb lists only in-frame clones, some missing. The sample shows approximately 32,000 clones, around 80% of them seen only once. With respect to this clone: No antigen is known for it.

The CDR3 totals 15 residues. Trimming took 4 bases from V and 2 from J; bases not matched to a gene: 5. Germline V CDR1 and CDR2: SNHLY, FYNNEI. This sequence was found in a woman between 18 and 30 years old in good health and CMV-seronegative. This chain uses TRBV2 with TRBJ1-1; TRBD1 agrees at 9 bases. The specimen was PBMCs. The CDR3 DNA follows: TGTGCCAGCAGTGTTGAGGACAGGGGAAACACTGAAGCTTTCTTT. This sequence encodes CASSVEDRGNTEAFF.